This section outlines one TCR beta chain sequence together with its context. Antigen: not known. This record comes from a study of cytomegalovirus exposure and HLA in healthy donors. Notes on the study in general: Both high specificity and high sensitivity reportedly marked the classifier's diagnosis of cytomegalovirus status.

This CDR3 spans 16 amino acids. Germline loops: CDR1 SGHRS, CDR2 YFSETQ. J gave up 0 bases and V 1 base, and 1 base lay outside the gene matches. Sequenced by immunoSEQ multiplex PCR; TCRdb stores in-frame clones only, minus some. This sample yields 150,000 or so clones, of which 75% to 90% are seen a single time; 9% belongs to the top ten. This chain links TRBV5-1 with TRBJ2-2; 9 bases are shared with TRBD2. The TCR comes from a woman between 18 and 29 years old in good health and CMV-seropositive. Sample: PBMCs. The CDR3: CASSLIAGANTGELFF. The CDR3 DNA reads TGCGCCAGCAGCTTGATAGCGGGGGCGAACACCGGGGAGCTGTTTTTT.